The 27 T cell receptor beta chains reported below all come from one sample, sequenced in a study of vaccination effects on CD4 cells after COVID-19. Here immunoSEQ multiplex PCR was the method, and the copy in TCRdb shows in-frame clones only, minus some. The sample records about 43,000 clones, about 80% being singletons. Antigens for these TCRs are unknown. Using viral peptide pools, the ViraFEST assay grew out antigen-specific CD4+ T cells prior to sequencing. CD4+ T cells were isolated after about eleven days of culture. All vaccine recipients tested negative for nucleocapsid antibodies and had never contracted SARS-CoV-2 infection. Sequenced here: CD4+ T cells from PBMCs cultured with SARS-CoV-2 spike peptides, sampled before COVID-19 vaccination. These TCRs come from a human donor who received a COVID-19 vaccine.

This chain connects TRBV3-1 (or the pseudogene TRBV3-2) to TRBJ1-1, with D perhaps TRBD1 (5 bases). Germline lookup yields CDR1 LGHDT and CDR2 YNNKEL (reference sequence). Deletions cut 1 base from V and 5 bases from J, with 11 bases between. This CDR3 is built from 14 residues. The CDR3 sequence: CASSQGEWGTEAFF. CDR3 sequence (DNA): TGTGCCAGCAGCCAAGGGGAGTGGGGGACTGAAGCTTTCTTT.

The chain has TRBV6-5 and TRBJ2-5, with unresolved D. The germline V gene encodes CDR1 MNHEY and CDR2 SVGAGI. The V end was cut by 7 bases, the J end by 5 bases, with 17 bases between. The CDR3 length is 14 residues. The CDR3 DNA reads TGTGCCAGCAACGTTGTCGGTTCTTTGGAGACCCAGTACTTC. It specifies CASNVVGSLETQYF.

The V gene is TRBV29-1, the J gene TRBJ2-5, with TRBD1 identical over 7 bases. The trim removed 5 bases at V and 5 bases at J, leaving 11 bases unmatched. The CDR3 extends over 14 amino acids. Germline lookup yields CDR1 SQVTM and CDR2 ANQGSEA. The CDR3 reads CSVWTDIRGETQYF. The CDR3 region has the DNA TGCAGCGTTTGGACAGACATCAGGGGGGAGACCCAGTACTTC. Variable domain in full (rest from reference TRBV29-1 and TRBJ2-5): SAVISQKPSRDICQRGTSLTIQCQVDSQVTMMFWYRQQPGQSLTLIATANQGSEATYESGFVIDKFPISRPNLTFSTLTVSNMSPEDSSIYLCSVWTDIRGETQYFGPGTRLLVL.

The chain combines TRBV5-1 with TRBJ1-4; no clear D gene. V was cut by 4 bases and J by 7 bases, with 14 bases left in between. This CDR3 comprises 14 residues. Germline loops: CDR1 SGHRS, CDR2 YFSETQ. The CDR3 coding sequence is TGCGCCAGCAGCAGAAGAGACAACGGTGAAAAACTGTTTTTT. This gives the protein CASSRRDNGEKLFF.

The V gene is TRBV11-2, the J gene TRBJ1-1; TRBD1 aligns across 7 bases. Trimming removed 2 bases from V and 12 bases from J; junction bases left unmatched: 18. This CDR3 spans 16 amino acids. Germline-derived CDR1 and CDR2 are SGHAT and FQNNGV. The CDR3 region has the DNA TGTGCCAGCAGCTTACCCCGACAGGGAGGACACTTGATAACTTTCTTT. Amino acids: CASSLPRQGGHLITFF.

DNA of the CDR3: TGCGCCAGCAGCCCTAGGGGAGGGAGCACAGATACGCAGTATTTT. Protein sequence: CASSPRGGSTDTQYF. The chain is built from TRBV5-1 and TRBJ2-3; 7 positions agree with TRBD2. J gave up 0 bases and V 4 bases, and 5 bases lay outside the gene matches. The germline CDR1 and CDR2 sequences are SGHRS and YFSETQ. There are 15 residues in the CDR3.

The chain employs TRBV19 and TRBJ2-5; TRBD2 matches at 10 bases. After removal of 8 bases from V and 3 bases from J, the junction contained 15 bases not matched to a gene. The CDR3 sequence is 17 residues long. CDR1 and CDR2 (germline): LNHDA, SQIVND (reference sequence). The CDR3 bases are TGTGCCAGTGGCAGGGGGGGTCTCCTAGCGGGGGAAGAGACCCAGTACTTC. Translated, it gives CASGRGGLLAGEETQYF.

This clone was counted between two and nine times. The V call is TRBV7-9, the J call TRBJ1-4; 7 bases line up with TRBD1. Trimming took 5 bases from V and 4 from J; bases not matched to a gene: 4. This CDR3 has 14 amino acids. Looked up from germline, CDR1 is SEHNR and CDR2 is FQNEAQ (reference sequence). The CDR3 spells CASSQGQNNEKLFF. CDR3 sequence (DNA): TGTGCCAGCAGCCAGGGACAGAATAATGAAAAACTGTTTTTT. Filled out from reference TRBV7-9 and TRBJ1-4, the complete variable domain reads DTGVSQNPRHKITKRGQNVTFRCDPISEHNRLYWYRQTLGQGPEFLTYFQNEAQLEKSRLLSDRFSAERPKGSFSTLEIQRTEQGDSAMYLCASSQGQNNEKLFFGSGTQLSVL.

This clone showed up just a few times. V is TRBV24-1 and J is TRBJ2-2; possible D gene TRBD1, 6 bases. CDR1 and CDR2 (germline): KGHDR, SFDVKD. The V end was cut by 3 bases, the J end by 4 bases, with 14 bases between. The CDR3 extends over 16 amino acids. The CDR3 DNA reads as TGTGCCACCAGTGATGATAGGACAGCCTTCACCGGGGAGCTGTTTTTT. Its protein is CATSDDRTAFTGELFF.

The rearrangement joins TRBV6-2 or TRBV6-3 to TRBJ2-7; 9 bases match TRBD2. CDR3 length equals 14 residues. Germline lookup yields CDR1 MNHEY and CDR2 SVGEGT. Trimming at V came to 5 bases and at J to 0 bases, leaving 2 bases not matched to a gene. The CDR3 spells CASSLAGSSYEQYV. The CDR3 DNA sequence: TGTGCCAGCAGTCTAGCGGGGAGCTCCTACGAGCAGTACGTC.

The CDR3 reads CASSSQGLGGYTF. For the CDR3, the DNA is TGTGCCAGCAGCTCACAGGGTTTGGGCGGCTACACCTTC. The chain employs TRBV7-9 and TRBJ1-2; D is possibly TRBD1 (6 bases). V was clipped by 4 bases and J by 8 bases, with 14 bases between them. The germline gives CDR1 SEHNR, CDR2 FQNEAQ (reference sequence). This CDR3 spans 13 amino acids.

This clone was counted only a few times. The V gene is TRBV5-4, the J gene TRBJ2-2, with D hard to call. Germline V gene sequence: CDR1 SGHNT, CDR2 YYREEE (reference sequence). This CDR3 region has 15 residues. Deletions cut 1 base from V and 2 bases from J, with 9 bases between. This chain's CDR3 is CASSLSDLNTGELFF. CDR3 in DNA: TGTGCCAGCAGCTTGAGCGACCTCAACACCGGGGAGCTGTTTTTT.

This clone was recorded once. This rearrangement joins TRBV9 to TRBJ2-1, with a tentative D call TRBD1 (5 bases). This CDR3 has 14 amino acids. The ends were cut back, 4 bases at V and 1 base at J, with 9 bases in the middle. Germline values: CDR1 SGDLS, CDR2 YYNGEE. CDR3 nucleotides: TGTGCCAGCAGCTTCCAGGGTTCCTACAATGAGCAGTTCTTC. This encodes CASSFQGSYNEQFF.

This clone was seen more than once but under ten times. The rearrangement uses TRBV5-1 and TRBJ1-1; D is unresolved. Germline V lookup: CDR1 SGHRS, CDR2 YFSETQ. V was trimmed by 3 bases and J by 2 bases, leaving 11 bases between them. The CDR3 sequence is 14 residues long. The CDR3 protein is CASSSSTVNTEAFF. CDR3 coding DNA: TGCGCCAGCAGCTCATCTACGGTAAACACTGAAGCTTTCTTT.

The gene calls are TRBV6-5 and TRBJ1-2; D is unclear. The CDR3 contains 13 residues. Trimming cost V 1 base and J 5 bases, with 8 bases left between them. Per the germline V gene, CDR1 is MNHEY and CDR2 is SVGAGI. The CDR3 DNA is TGTGCCAGCAGTTACTTGGGGAGGTATGGCTACACCTTC. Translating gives CASSYLGRYGYTF.

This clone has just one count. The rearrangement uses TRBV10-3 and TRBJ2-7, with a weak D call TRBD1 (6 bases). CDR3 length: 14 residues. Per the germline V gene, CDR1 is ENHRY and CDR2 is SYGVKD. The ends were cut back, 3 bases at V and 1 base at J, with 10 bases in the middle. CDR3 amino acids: CAISEFGQSYEQYV. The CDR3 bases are TGTGCCATCAGTGAATTCGGACAGTCCTACGAGCAGTACGTC.

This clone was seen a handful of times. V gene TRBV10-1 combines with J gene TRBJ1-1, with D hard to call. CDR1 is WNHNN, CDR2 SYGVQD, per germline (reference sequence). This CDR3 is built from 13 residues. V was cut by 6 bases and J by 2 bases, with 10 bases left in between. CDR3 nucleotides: TGCGCCAGCAGATCGGGGATCAACACTGAAGCTTTCTTT. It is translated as CASRSGINTEAFF.

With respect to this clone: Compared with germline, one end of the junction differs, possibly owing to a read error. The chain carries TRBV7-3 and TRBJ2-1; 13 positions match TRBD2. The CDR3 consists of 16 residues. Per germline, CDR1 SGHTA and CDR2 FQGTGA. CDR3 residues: CASSITTSGGGGEQFF. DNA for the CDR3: TGTGCCAGCAGCATAACTACTAGCGGGGGGGGTGGAGAGCAGTTCTTC.

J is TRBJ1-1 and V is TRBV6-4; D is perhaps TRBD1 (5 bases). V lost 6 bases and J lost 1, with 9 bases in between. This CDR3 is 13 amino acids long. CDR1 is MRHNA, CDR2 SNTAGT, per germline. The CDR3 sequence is CASRLTENTEAFF. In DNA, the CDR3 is TGTGCCAGCAGATTGACAGAGAACACTGAAGCTTTCTTT.

CDR3 amino acids: CATRGQGNQPQHF. In nucleotides, the CDR3 is TGTGCCACCAGGGGCCAGGGCAATCAGCCCCAGCATTTT. The chain is built from TRBV24-1 and TRBJ1-5; no clear D gene. CDR1 and CDR2 (germline): KGHDR, SFDVKD. The V end lost 7 bases, the J end lost 2 bases, and 8 bases lay between the germline ends. The CDR3 has 13 residues.

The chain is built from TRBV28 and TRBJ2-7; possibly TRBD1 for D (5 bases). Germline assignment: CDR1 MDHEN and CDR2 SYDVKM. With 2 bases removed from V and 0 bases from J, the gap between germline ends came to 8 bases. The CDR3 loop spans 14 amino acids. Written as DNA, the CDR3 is TGTGCCAGCAGTTTAAGGGGTTTCTCCTACGAGCAGTACGTC. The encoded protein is CASSLRGFSYEQYV.

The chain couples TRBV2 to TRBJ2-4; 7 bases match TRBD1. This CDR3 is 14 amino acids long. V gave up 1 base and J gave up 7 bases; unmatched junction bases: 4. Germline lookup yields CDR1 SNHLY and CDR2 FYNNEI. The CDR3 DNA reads TGTGCCAGCAGTGAAGTACAGGGGCGGAACATTCAGTACTTC. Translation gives CASSEVQGRNIQYF.

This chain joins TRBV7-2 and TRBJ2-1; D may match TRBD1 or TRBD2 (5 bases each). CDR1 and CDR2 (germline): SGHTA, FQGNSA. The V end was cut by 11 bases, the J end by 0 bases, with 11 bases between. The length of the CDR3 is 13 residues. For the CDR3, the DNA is TGTGCCGGGGGACGAAGCTCCTACAATGAGCAGTTCTTC. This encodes CAGGRSSYNEQFF.

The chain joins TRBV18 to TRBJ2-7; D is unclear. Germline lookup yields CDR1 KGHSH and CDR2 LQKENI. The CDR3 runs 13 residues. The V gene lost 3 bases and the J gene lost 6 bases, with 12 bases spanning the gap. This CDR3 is CASSPGAPREQYV. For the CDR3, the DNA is TGTGCCAGCTCACCGGGTGCCCCTCGCGAGCAGTACGTC.

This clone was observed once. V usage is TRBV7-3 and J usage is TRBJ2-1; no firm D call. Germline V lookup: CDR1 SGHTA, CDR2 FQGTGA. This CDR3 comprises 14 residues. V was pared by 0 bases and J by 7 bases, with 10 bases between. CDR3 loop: CASSLTVGLNEQFF. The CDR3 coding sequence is TGTGCCAGCAGCTTAACTGTGGGGTTAAATGAGCAGTTCTTC.

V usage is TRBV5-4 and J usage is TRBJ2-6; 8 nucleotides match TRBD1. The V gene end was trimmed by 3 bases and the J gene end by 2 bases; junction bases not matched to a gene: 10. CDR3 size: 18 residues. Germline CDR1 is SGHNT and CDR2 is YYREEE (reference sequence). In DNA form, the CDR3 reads TGTGCCAGCAGCTCCTCTCGACAGGGGAGAACTGGGGCCAACGTCCTGACTTTC. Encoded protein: CASSSSRQGRTGANVLTF.

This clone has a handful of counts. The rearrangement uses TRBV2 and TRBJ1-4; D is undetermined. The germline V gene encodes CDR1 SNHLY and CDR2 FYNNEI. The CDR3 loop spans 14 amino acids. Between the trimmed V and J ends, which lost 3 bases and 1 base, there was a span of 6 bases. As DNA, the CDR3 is TGTGCCAGCAGTGATGGTAGAACTAATGAAAAACTGTTTTTT. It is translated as CASSDGRTNEKLFF.